These 11 T cell receptor beta chains were all obtained from the same sample, sequenced in a study of blood T cell repertoires in COVID-19. TCRdb's copy holds only in-frame clones and misses some; the assay was immunoSEQ multiplex PCR. This table holds 120,000 to 150,000 clones, around 80% found once. The sequencing sample was made of peripheral blood. These TCRs come from a human donor in a cohort sampled during active COVID-19.

The chain is built from TRBV4-3 and TRBJ1-5; no clear D gene. The germline V gene encodes CDR1 LGHNA and CDR2 YSLEER. V was trimmed by 3 bases and J by 7 bases, leaving 10 bases between them. This CDR3 has 13 residues. This CDR3 is CASSHSRGQPQHF. DNA of the CDR3: TGCGCCAGCAGCCACTCACGCGGGCAGCCCCAGCATTTT.

The genes are TRBV7-9 and TRBJ1-6; D ambiguous. The CDR3 is 14 residues long. Germline V gene sequence: CDR1 SEHNR, CDR2 FQNEAQ (reference sequence). The V and J ends lost 1 base and 8 bases respectively, with 9 bases between them. CDR3 bases: TGTGCCAGCAGCTTAGACCCGTTAGATTCACCCCTCCACTTT. Translating gives CASSLDPLDSPLHF.

This rearrangement joins TRBV10-3 to TRBJ2-7, with 7 nucleotides matching TRBD1. V shed 6 bases and J 3 bases; nucleotides not matched to a gene: 5. Per the germline V gene, CDR1 is ENHRY and CDR2 is SYGVKD. The CDR3 loop spans 13 amino acids. CDR3 nucleotides: TGTGCCATCAGCCCGGACAGGAGCTACGAGCAGTACTTC. This translates into CAISPDRSYEQYF.

The chain employs TRBV5-1 and TRBJ2-7; D might be TRBD2 (7 bases). The CDR3 consists of 13 residues. Trimming shortened V by 4 bases and J by 6 bases, and 14 bases separated the two germline ends. CDR1 is SGHRS, CDR2 YFSETQ, per germline. CDR3 residues: CASSGGAPGEQYF. In DNA form, the CDR3 reads TGCGCCAGCAGCGGGGGGGCACCGGGCGAGCAGTACTTC.

The chain links TRBV19 to TRBJ2-6; no firm D call. In germline, CDR1 is LNHDA, CDR2 SQIVND (reference sequence). The V and J ends lost 6 bases and 3 bases respectively, with 12 bases between them. The CDR3 is made up of 15 amino acids. CDR3 in DNA: TGTGCCAGTAGCCATATTACGAGTGGGGCCAACGTCCTGACTTTC. Protein product: CASSHITSGANVLTF.

The genes are TRBV7-2 and TRBJ1-6; 7 bases align to TRBD1. After removal of 6 bases from V and 7 bases from J, the junction contained 9 bases not matched to a gene. The germline V gene has CDR1 SGHTA and CDR2 FQGNSA. The CDR3 has 15 residues. Here the CDR3 DNA reads TGTGCCAGCAGTTCCACAGGGGAAGGGAATTCACCCCTCCACTTT. Translation: CASSSTGEGNSPLHF. Based on the CDR3 plus reference TRBV7-2 and TRBJ1-6, the full variable domain is GAGVSQSPSNKVTEKGKDVELRCDPISGHTALYWYRQSLGQGLEFLIYFQGNSAPDKSGLPSDRFSAERTGGSVSTLTIQRTQQEDSAVYLCASSSTGEGNSPLHFGNGTRLTVT.

Turning to this clone: The sample carries other DNA sequences with the same CDR3. This chain uses TRBV5-1 with TRBJ1-2; 9 bases are shared with TRBD1. This CDR3 has 14 residues. After removal of 3 bases from V and 2 bases from J, the junction contained 2 bases not matched to a gene. Germline lookup yields CDR1 SGHRS and CDR2 YFSETQ. CDR3 sequence (DNA): TGCGCCAGCAGCTCCGGGACAGGGAACTATGGCTACACCTTC. Its translation: CASSSGTGNYGYTF.

The CDR3 bases are TGTGCCAGTAGTGGACAGGGGGCAGGAACAGATACGCAGTATTTT. It codes for CASSGQGAGTDTQYF. The chain combines TRBV19 with TRBJ2-3; 11 bases are shared with TRBD1. Per germline, CDR1 LNHDA and CDR2 SQIVND (reference sequence). The junction had 4 bases not matched to a gene; V was cut back by 5 bases and J by 3 bases. The CDR3 covers 15 residues. Full variable domain (outside the CDR3, taken from reference TRBV19 and TRBJ2-3): DGGITQSPKYLFRKEGQNVTLSCEQNLNHDAMYWYRQDPGQGLRLIYYSQIVNDFQKGDIAEGYSVSREKKESFPLTVTSAQKNPTAFYLCASSGQGAGTDTQYFGPGTRLTVL.

V is TRBV27 and J is TRBJ2-1; TRBD2 agrees at 12 bases. Germline V gene lookup returns CDR1 MNHEY and CDR2 SMNVEV (reference sequence). CDR3 length: 16 amino acids. Trimming at V came to 4 bases and at J to 4 bases, leaving 5 bases not matched to a gene. CDR3 residues: CASSSSTSGRYNEQFF. The DNA for the CDR3 is TGTGCCAGCAGTTCCTCGACTAGCGGGAGATACAATGAGCAGTTCTTC.

The rearrangement joins TRBV7-9 to TRBJ1-3, with D possibly being TRBD1 (5 bases). V lost 9 bases and J 0 bases, leaving 9 bases between the germline ends. Germline CDR1 reads SEHNR; CDR2 reads FQNEAQ (reference sequence). This CDR3 region has 13 residues. The CDR3 reads CASGASSGNTIYF. In DNA, the CDR3 is TGTGCCAGTGGGGCTAGCTCTGGAAACACCATATATTTT.

In this sample, this clone turned up once. The chain couples TRBV5-1 to TRBJ1-5, with D tentatively TRBD1 (6 bases). The CDR3 runs to 15 residues. Germline V gene sequence: CDR1 SGHRS, CDR2 YFSETQ. V lost 2 bases and J lost 1, with 10 bases in between. CDR3 region: CASSFGGQSNQPQHF. The CDR3 DNA is TGCGCCAGCAGCTTTGGAGGACAGAGCAATCAGCCCCAGCATTTT.